The 10 T cell receptor beta chains below all came from one sample that was sequenced in a study of shared clonotypes between healthy human individuals. The method was immunoSEQ multiplex PCR; TCRdb's version includes in-frame clones alone and lacks a portion of them. Seen here are around 940,000 clones, less than 85% observed once, and the top ten hold approximately 1.5%. Sequencing input: memory CD4+ T cells sorted from blood. Subset indicated: CD45RA-negative fraction. These receptors were obtained from a man aged 18 to 29 in good health.

This chain links TRBV5-1 with TRBJ1-6, with D hard to call. The CDR3 sequence is 15 residues long. Germline CDR1 reads SGHRS; CDR2 reads YFSETQ. Trimming left V 7 bases short and J 8 bases short, with 19 bases between. In nucleotides, the CDR3 is TGCGCCAGCCGGCCACAAGAGGCCAGTTATTCACCCCTCCACTTT. Residues: CASRPQEASYSPLHF.

This chain links TRBV5-5 with TRBJ1-6; unclear D gene. V was pared by 4 bases and J by 0 bases, with 11 bases between. Germline values: CDR1 SGHKS, CDR2 YYEKEE (reference sequence). There are 16 residues in the CDR3. CDR3 region: CASSIGAFSYNSPLHF. The CDR3, as DNA: TGTGCCAGCAGCATAGGAGCATTCTCCTATAATTCACCCCTCCACTTT.

Turning to this clone: The sample holds other DNA sequences that translate to the same CDR3. This chain connects TRBV18 to TRBJ1-2, with 7 positions matching TRBD1. The V gene end was trimmed by 6 bases and the J gene end by 3 bases; junction bases not matched to a gene: 4. There are 13 residues in the CDR3. CDR1 KGHSH and CDR2 LQKENI come from the germline V gene. CDR3 DNA: TGTGCCAGCTCCCGACAGGGCGACTATGGCTACACCTTC. Protein product: CASSRQGDYGYTF.

This rearrangement joins TRBV7-2 to TRBJ2-5, with 9 nucleotides matching TRBD1. The length of the CDR3 is 15 residues. Germline lookup yields CDR1 SGHTA and CDR2 FQGNSA. With 4 bases clipped from V and 4 bases from J, the junction kept 7 bases outside the gene matches. CDR3 nucleotide sequence: TGTGCCAGCAGCTCCCAGACAGGGGGAGGAGAGACCCAGTACTTC. It is translated as CASSSQTGGGETQYF. The entire variable domain, with the rest obtained from reference TRBV7-2 and TRBJ2-5, is as follows: GAGVSQSPSNKVTEKGKDVELRCDPISGHTALYWYRQSLGQGLEFLIYFQGNSAPDKSGLPSDRFSAERTGGSVSTLTIQRTQQEDSAVYLCASSSQTGGGETQYFGPGTRLLVL.

This rearrangement joins TRBV5-6 to TRBJ2-1; D may correspond to TRBD1 or TRBD2 (6 bases each). Trimming left V 4 bases short and J 1 base short, with 12 bases between. Germline V gene sequence: CDR1 SGHDT, CDR2 YYEEEE. This CDR3 is 15 amino acids long. Here the CDR3 reads CASSPTGASYNEQFF. DNA for the CDR3: TGTGCCAGCAGCCCTACGGGGGCGTCCTACAATGAGCAGTTCTTC.

This clone was seen at least ten times. The CDR3 spells CASSLIGLARETQYF. As DNA, the CDR3 is TGTGCCAGCAGCTTAATAGGACTAGCTCGGGAGACCCAGTACTTC. The gene calls are TRBV7-2 and TRBJ2-5; 8 nucleotides agree with TRBD2. CDR1 and CDR2 (germline): SGHTA, FQGNSA. CDR3 length: 15 amino acids. The junction had 7 bases not matched to a gene; V was cut back by 2 bases and J by 5 bases.

The CDR3, as DNA: TGTGCCAGCAGCAGCCGCCGGGACTTCCACTCCTACGAGCAGTACTTC. It yields the protein CASSSRRDFHSYEQYF. This sequence joins TRBV7-8 and TRBJ2-7, with D maybe TRBD2 (6 bases). V lost 5 bases and J 0 bases, leaving 17 bases between the germline ends. The CDR3 is 16 residues long. CDR1 is SGHVS and CDR2 is FQNEAQ in the germline V gene.

V gene TRBV28 combines with J gene TRBJ1-5, with 7 bases identical to TRBD1. CDR3 length equals 15 residues. Germline V gene lookup returns CDR1 MDHEN and CDR2 SYDVKM. V dropped 4 bases and J dropped 2; count of bases not matched to a gene: 5. DNA of the CDR3: TGTGCCAGCAGTTACAGGGGTGGCGGCAATCAGCCCCAGCATTTT. The encoded protein is CASSYRGGGNQPQHF.

The rearrangement links TRBV28 to TRBJ2-3; possible D gene TRBD2, 7 bases. This CDR3 comprises 18 residues. Trimming stripped 6 bases from V and 0 bases from J, with 22 bases between. Per germline, CDR1 MDHEN and CDR2 SYDVKM. In nucleotides, the CDR3 is TGTGCCAGCAGATCCTTAGGAAAGGGGGGGACTAGCACAGATACGCAGTATTTT. Amino acids: CASRSLGKGGTSTDTQYF.

As regards this clone: The same CDR3 arises from other DNA sequences in this sample as well. This sequence joins TRBV5-6 and TRBJ2-1, with D uncertain. This CDR3 has 14 amino acids. The V gene's germline CDR1 is SGHDT and CDR2 YYEEEE. V gave up 0 bases and J gave up 1 base, with 5 bases separating them. The CDR3 loop reads CASSLGGSYNEQFF. As DNA, the CDR3 is TGTGCCAGCAGCTTGGGTGGGTCCTACAATGAGCAGTTCTTC.